Given below is one TCR beta chain in context. The antigen remains unidentified. The junction does not match germline at one end; this may be a read error. This sample stems from a study of cytomegalovirus exposure and HLA in healthy donors. Study at large: A prior study identified just under 120 million unique TCR beta sequences from roughly 170 million T cells. The study's early data release held about 80 million unique TCRs from HLA-typed donors.

Study-level points and caveats: What was likely a sequencing artifact was a cluster of highly shared sequence variants. V- and J-gene trimming of TCR beta was linked (in a later analysis) to a missense DCLRE1C variant.

Primers included in the PCR were 60 Vbeta and 13 Jbeta primers. The repertoire was sequenced with immunoSEQ multiplex PCR; TCRdb's copy has only in-frame clones and lacks some. The sample lists 110,000 or so clones, roughly 79% occurring once. Material: PBMCs. This sequence originates from a man aged 40-49 years in good health and CMV-seronegative.

The CDR3 is CASSPRPADF. For the CDR3, the DNA is TGTGCCAGCAGCCCCCGGCCCGCGGATTTT. V and J are TRBV7-2 and TRBJ2-3; unclear D gene. The CDR3 runs to 10 residues. Germline V gene data show CDR1 as SGHTA and CDR2 as FQGNSA.